This entry describes one T cell receptor beta chain. Its antigen is not known. Treatment described: some 20 received Ad26.COV2.S at low or high dose, single or two shots; a few received placebo; per-sample allocation not given. Sample collection was performed on day 63 after the first vaccine or placebo injection. This specimen comes from a study of Ad26.COV2.S vaccination and SARS-CoV-2 variants. Study background: The COV1001 Ad26.COV2.S trial arm included the donor. Dosing was one shot or two shots 56 days apart. General study results and limits: Similar non-spike TCR breadth was observed in recipients of vaccine and of placebo.

Generated by immunoSEQ multiplex PCR, the TCRdb table keeps only in-frame clones and is missing some. The sample contains 300,000 to 400,000 clones, about 90% of which appear only once. The V gene lost 5 bases and the J gene lost 10 bases, with 15 bases spanning the gap. This CDR3 contains 13 residues. CDR1 SGHTA and CDR2 FQGNSA come from the germline V gene. This TCR derives from a person aged 18-60 years who received the Ad26.COV2.S COVID-19 vaccine or a placebo. The sequencing used peripheral blood, collected in a trial of Ad26.COV2.S vaccine versus placebo. The chain is built from TRBV7-2 and TRBJ1-5; tentative D call: TRBD1 (5 bases). DNA of the CDR3: TGTGCCAGCAGCACAGACTTTCAGGGTCCCCAGCATTTT. Encoded protein: CASSTDFQGPQHF. Combining the CDR3 with reference TRBV7-2 and TRBJ1-5 gives the whole variable domain GAGVSQSPSNKVTEKGKDVELRCDPISGHTALYWYRQSLGQGLEFLIYFQGNSAPDKSGLPSDRFSAERTGGSVSTLTIQRTQQEDSAVYLCASSTDFQGPQHFGDGTRLSIL.